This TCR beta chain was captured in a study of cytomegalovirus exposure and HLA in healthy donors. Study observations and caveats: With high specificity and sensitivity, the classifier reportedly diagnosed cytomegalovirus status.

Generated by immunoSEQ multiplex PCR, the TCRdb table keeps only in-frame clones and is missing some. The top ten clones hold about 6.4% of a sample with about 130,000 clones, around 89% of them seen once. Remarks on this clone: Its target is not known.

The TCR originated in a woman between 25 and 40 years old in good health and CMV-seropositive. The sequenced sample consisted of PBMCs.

In DNA form, the CDR3 reads TGTGCCAGCAGAGAGACAGGGAATACTGAAAAACTGTTTTTT. Its protein is CASRETGNTEKLFF. The chain joins TRBV25-1 to TRBJ1-4, with 7 bases matching TRBD1. Germline trimming cut 6 bases from V and 7 bases from J; bases unmatched to any gene: 8. This CDR3 comprises 14 residues. Germline V lookup: CDR1 MGHDK, CDR2 SYGVNS.